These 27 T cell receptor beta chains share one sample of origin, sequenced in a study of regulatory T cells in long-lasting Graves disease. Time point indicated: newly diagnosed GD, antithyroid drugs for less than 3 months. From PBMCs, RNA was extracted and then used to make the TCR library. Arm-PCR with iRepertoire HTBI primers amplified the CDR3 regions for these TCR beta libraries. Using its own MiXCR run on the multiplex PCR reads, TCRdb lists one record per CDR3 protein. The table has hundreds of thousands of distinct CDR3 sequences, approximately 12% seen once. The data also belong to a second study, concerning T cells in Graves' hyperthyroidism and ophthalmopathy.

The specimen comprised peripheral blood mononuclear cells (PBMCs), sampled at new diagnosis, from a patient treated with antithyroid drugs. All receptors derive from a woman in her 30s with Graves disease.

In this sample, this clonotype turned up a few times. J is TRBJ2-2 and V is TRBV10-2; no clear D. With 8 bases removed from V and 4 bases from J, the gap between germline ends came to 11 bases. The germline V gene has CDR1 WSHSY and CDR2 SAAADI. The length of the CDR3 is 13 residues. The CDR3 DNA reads TGCGCCAGCGGTGGGCAGGTCACCGGGGAGCTGTTTTTT. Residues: CASGGQVTGELFF.

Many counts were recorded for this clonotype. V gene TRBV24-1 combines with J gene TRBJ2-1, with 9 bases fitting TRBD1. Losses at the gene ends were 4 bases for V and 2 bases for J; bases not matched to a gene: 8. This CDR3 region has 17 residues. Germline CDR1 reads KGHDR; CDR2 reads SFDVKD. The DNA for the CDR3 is TGTGCCACCAGTGACCGGACAGGGGCGACCCCCTACAATGAGCAGTTCTTC. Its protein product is CATSDRTGATPYNEQFF.

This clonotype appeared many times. CDR3 loop: CASSYSLAGVGELFF. CDR3 bases: TGTGCCAGCAGTTACTCGTTGGCGGGAGTCGGGGAGCTGTTTTTT. V and J are TRBV6-2 or TRBV6-3 and TRBJ2-2; TRBD2 agrees at 7 bases. CDR1 MNHEY and CDR2 SVGEGT come from the germline V gene. The length of the CDR3 is 15 residues. Germline trimming cut 0 bases from V and 7 bases from J; bases unmatched to any gene: 5.

CDR3: CASSVELSTSGGTDTQYF. In DNA form, the CDR3 reads TGTGCCAGCAGCGTAGAACTTTCAACTAGCGGGGGGACAGATACGCAGTATTTT. The chain recombines TRBV9 with TRBJ2-3; the match to TRBD2 covers 12 bases. This CDR3 is built from 18 residues. CDR1 is SGDLS and CDR2 is YYNGEE in the germline V gene. Germline trimming cut 0 bases from V and 3 bases from J; bases unmatched to any gene: 8.

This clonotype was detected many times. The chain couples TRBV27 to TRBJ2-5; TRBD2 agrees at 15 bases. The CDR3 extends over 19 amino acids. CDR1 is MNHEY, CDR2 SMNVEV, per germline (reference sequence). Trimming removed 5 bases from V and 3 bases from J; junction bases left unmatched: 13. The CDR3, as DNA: TGTGCCAGCAGTGGAACCGGGACTAGCGGGAGGAATTGGGAAGAGACCCAGTACTTC. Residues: CASSGTGTSGRNWEETQYF.

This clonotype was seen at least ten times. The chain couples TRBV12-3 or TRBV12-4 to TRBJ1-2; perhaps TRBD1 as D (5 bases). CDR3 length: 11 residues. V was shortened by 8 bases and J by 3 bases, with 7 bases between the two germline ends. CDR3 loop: CASWGDYGYTF. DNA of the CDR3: TGTGCCAGCTGGGGGGACTATGGCTACACCTTC.

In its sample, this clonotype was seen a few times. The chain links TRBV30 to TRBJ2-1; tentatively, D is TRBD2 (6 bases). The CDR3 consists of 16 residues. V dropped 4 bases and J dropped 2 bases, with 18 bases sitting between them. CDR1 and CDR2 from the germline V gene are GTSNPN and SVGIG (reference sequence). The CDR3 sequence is CAWKGAEGIPYNEQFF. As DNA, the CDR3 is TGTGCCTGGAAGGGAGCGGAGGGGATTCCCTACAATGAGCAGTTCTTC.

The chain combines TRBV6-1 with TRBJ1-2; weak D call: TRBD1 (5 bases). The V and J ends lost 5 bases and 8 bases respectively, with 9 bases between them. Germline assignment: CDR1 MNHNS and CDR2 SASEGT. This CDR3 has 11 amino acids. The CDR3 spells CASSNAGGYTF. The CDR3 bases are TGTGCCAGCAGTAACGCAGGGGGCTACACCTTC.

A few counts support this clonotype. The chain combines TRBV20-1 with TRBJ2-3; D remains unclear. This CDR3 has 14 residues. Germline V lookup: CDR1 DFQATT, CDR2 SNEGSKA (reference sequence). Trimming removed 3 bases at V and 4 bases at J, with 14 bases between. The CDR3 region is CSASLPGRADTQYF. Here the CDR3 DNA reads TGCAGTGCTAGTCTACCGGGTAGGGCAGATACGCAGTATTTT.

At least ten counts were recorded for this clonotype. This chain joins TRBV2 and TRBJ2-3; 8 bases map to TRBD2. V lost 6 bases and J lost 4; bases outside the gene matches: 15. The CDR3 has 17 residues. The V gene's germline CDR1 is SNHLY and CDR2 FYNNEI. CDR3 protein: CASSNLSSGSTSDTQYF. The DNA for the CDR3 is TGTGCCAGCAGCAACCTCTCCAGCGGGAGTACCTCAGATACGCAGTATTTT. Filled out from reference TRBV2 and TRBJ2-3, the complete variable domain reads EPEVTQTPSHQVTQMGQEVILRCVPISNHLYFYWYRQILGQKVEFLVSFYNNEISEKSEIFDDQFSVERPDGSNFTLKIRSTKLEDSAMYFCASSNLSSGSTSDTQYFGPGTRLTVL.

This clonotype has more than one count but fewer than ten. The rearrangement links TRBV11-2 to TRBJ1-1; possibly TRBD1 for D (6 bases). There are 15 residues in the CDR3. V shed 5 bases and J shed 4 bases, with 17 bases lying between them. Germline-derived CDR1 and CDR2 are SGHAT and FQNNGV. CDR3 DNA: TGTGCCAGCAGCCCCGGGAGAGGGGGGGCCACTGAAGCTTTCTTT. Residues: CASSPGRGGATEAFF.

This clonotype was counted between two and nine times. As DNA, the CDR3 is TGTGCCAGCAGCTTCAGGGTAGGAGATGAGCAGTTCTTC. Translated, it gives CASSFRVGDEQFF. This sequence joins TRBV11-3 and TRBJ2-1; maybe TRBD1 (5 bases). The CDR3 sequence is 13 residues long. V dropped 3 bases and J dropped 8 bases, with 11 bases sitting between them. The V gene's germline CDR1 is SGHNT and CDR2 YENEEA.

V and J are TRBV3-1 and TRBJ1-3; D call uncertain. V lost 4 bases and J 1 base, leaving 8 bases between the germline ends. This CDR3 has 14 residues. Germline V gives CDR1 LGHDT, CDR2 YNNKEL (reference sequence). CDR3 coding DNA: TGTGCCAGCAGCCTCCGGGCTTCTGGAAACACCATATATTTT. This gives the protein CASSLRASGNTIYF. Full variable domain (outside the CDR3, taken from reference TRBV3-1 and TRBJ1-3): DTAVSQTPKYLVTQMGNDKSIKCEQNLGHDTMYWYKQDSKKFLKIMFSYNNKELIINETVPNRFSPKSPDKAHLNLHINSLELGDSAVYFCASSLRASGNTIYFGEGSWLTVV.

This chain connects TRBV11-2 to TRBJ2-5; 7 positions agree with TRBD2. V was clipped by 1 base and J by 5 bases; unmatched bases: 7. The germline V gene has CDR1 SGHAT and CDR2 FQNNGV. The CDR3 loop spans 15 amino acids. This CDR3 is CASSLGAGVEETQYF. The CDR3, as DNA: TGTGCCAGCAGCTTAGGGGCGGGAGTCGAGGAGACCCAGTACTTC.

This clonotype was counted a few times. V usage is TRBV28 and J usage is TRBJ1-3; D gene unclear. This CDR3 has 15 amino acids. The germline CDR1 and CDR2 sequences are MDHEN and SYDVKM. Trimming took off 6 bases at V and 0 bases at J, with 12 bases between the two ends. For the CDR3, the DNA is TGTGCCAGCAGCTCGCCTATAAGCTCTGGAAACACCATATATTTT. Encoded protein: CASSSPISSGNTIYF.

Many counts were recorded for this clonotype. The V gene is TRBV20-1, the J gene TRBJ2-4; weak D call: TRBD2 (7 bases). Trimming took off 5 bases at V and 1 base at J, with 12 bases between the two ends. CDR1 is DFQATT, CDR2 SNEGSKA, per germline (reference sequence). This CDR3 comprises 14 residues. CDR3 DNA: TGCAGTGCTGGGGGGGGGGCGGCCAAAAACATTCAGTACTTC. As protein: CSAGGGAAKNIQYF.

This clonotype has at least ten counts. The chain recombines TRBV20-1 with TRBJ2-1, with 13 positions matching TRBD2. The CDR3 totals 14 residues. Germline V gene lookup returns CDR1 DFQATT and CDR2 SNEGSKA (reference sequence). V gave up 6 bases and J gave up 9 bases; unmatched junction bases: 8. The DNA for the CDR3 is TGCAGTGCCCAGACTAGCGGGAGGATTGGTGAGCAGTTCTTC. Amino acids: CSAQTSGRIGEQFF.

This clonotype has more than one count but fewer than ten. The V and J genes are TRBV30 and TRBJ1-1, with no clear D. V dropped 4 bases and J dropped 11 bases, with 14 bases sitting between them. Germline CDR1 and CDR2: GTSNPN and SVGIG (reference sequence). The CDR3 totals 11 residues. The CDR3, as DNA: TGTGCCTGGATGGGCCTGGGTGCGGCTTTCTTT. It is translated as CAWMGLGAAFF.

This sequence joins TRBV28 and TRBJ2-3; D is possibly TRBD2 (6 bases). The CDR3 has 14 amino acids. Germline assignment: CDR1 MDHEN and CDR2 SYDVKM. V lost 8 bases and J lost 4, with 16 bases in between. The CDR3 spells CASPPPGDPDTQYF. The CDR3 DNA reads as TGTGCCAGCCCCCCCCCGGGAGACCCAGATACGCAGTATTTT.

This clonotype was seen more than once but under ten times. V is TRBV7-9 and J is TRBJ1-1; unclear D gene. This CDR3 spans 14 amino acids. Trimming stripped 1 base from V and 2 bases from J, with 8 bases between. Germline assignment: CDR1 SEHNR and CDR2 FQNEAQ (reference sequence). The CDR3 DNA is TGTGCCAGCAGCTTAGTGCCCGATAACACTGAAGCTTTCTTT. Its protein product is CASSLVPDNTEAFF.

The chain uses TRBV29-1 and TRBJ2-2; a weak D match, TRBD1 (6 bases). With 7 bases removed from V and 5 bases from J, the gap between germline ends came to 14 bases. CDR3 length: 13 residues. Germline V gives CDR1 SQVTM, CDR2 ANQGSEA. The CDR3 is CSAGQLATGELFF. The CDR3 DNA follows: TGCAGCGCCGGACAGCTAGCTACCGGGGAGCTGTTTTTT.

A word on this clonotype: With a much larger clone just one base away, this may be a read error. The CDR3, as DNA: TGTGCCAGCTCGACACTAGCGGGAGTTCTGGGGCGCGAGCAGTTCTTC. As protein: CASSTLAGVLGREQFF. The V and J genes are TRBV6-2 or TRBV6-3 and TRBJ2-1; 11 positions match TRBD2. J gave up 10 bases and V 8 bases, and 16 bases lay outside the gene matches. This CDR3 spans 16 amino acids. Per germline, CDR1 MNHEY and CDR2 SVGEGT.

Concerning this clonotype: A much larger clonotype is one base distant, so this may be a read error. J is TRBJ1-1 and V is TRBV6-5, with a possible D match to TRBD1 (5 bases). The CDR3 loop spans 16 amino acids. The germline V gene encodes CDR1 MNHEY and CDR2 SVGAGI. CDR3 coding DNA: TGTGCCAGCAGTTCGGACGGTTGGGGCATGAACACTGGAGCTTTCTTT. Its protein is CASSSDGWGMNTGAFF.

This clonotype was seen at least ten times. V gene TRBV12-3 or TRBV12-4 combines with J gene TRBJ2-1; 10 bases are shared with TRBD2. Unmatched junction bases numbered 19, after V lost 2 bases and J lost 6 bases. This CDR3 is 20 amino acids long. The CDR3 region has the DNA TGTGCCAGCAGTTTAAGGGACATGAACCTAGCGGGAGTGCCCGTCAATGAGCAGTTCTTC. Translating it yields CASSLRDMNLAGVPVNEQFF.

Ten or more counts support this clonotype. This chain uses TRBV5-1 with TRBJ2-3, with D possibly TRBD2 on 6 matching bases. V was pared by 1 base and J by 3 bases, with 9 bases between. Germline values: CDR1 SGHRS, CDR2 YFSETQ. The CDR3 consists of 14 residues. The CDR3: CASSLIADTDTQYF. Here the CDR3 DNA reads TGCGCCAGCAGCTTGATAGCGGATACAGATACGCAGTATTTT.

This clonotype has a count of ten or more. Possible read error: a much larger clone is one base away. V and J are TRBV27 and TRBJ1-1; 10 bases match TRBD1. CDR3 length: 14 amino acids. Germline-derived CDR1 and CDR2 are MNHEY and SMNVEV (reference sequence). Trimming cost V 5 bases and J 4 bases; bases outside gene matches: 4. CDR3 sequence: CASSDRGRGTEAFF. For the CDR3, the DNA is TGTGCCAGCAGTGACAGGGGGCGCGGCACTGAAGCTTTCTTT.

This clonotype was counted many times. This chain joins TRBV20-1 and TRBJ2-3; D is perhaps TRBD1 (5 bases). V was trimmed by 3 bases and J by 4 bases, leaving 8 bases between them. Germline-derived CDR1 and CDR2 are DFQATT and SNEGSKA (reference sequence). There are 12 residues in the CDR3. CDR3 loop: CSARIGADTQYF. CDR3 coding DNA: TGCAGTGCTAGGATAGGGGCAGATACGCAGTATTTT.